A single sample is the source of the 20 T cell receptor beta chains below, sequenced in a study of human T cells and chemical hapten exposure. TCRdb re-derived calls from the RACE reads in MiXCR, one entry per CDR3 protein. The table shows about 360,000 distinct CDR3 sequences, with approximately 4.4% occurring only once. The time point denotes: patch test 1, 2 weeks after DPC sensitization. Treatment here: therapeutic diphenylcyclopropenone sensitization with weekly scalp DPC. Sequences were derived from whole blood, sampled in connection with sensitization to the hapten diphenylcyclopropenone (DPC). Source of these receptors: a woman in her forties or fifties with alopecia areata. Some clones in this sample may be carry-over from other donors' samples.

This clonotype has just a few counts. The chain joins TRBV6-2 or TRBV6-3 to TRBJ2-4; tentatively, D is TRBD1 (6 bases). The CDR3 spans 14 residues. The germline V and J ends were trimmed by 5 bases and 6 bases, with 14 bases remaining between them. Germline CDR1 is MNHEY and CDR2 is SVGEGT. The CDR3, as DNA: TGTGCCAGCAGTCGCCGGGACATCAGAAACATTCAGTACTTC. Translated: CASSRRDIRNIQYF.

The V call is TRBV12-3 or TRBV12-4, the J call TRBJ1-6; tentatively, D is TRBD1 (5 bases). This CDR3 is 15 amino acids long. The V end lost 5 bases, the J end lost 7 bases, and 15 bases lay between the germline ends. CDR3 coding DNA: TGTGCCAGCAGTAGACAGATTACGGGAAATTCACCCCTCCACTTT. Translation gives CASSRQITGNSPLHF.

This clonotype has a count of ten or more. The chain couples TRBV6-5 to TRBJ2-7; tentatively, D is TRBD1 (5 bases). The CDR3 has 14 residues. Germline-derived CDR1 and CDR2 are MNHEY and SVGAGI. Trimming cost V 5 bases and J 2 bases, with 13 bases left between them. For the CDR3, the DNA is TGTGCCAGCAGTCGCTCCGACAGTGCCTACGAGCAGTACTTC. Its protein is CASSRSDSAYEQYF.

V usage is TRBV28 and J usage is TRBJ2-7, with D possibly TRBD2 on 7 matching bases. This CDR3 has 13 amino acids. The germline V gene encodes CDR1 MDHEN and CDR2 SYDVKM. V lost 9 bases and J 0 bases, leaving 12 bases between the germline ends. CDR3 sequence (DNA): TGTGCCAGTGGGGGGGGCCACTCCTACGAGCAGTACTTC. It translates to CASGGGHSYEQYF.

The rearrangement joins TRBV28 to TRBJ1-6; D is unclear. Germline V CDR1 and CDR2: MDHEN, SYDVKM. Trimming left V 6 bases short and J 10 bases short, with 19 bases between. CDR3 size: 15 residues. CDR3 amino acids: CASRDYPGHGSPLHF. As DNA, the CDR3 is TGTGCCAGCAGGGATTACCCGGGCCATGGGTCACCCCTCCACTTT.

This rearrangement joins TRBV7-9 to TRBJ1-5; 7 nucleotides line up with TRBD1. Losses at the gene ends were 7 bases for V and 3 bases for J; bases not matched to a gene: 6. Per the germline V gene, CDR1 is SEHNR and CDR2 is FQNEAQ (reference sequence). CDR3 length equals 14 residues. The CDR3 bases are TGTGCCAGCACCGAGGGACAGTACAATCAGCCCCAGCATTTT. Encoded protein: CASTEGQYNQPQHF.

This clonotype was picked up a small number of times. The chain couples TRBV4-1 to TRBJ2-7, with D unresolved. Germline assignment: CDR1 MGHRA and CDR2 YSYEKL. Trimming stripped 3 bases from V and 6 bases from J, with 9 bases between. The CDR3 is made up of 12 amino acids. The CDR3 sequence is CASSHLSTEQYF. CDR3 coding DNA: TGCGCCAGCAGCCACCTTAGCACCGAGCAGTACTTC.

This clonotype was detected many times. This chain joins TRBV27 and TRBJ1-5, with D possibly TRBD1 on 6 matching bases. CDR3 length: 13 residues. The ends were cut back, 4 bases at V and 7 bases at J, with 11 bases in the middle. Germline-derived CDR1 and CDR2 are MNHEY and SMNVEV (reference sequence). The CDR3 sequence: CASSSTGSQPQHF. Here the CDR3 DNA reads TGTGCCAGCAGTTCAACAGGGTCACAGCCCCAGCATTTT.

There are a few counts of this clonotype. V is TRBV6-1 and J is TRBJ2-5; either TRBD1 or TRBD2 may fit D (5 bases each). The CDR3 loop spans 12 amino acids. CDR1 is MNHNS, CDR2 SASEGT, per germline. The V end was cut by 7 bases, the J end by 11 bases, with 17 bases between. CDR3 coding DNA: TGTGCCAGCAATCCGGGACGGCTAGTGCAGTACTTC. Amino acid sequence: CASNPGRLVQYF.

In nucleotides, the CDR3 is TGTGCCAGCAGTTCCTTGGCAGGGGGCTCACCCCTCCACTTT. This codes for CASSSLAGGSPLHF. V gene TRBV12-3 or TRBV12-4 combines with J gene TRBJ1-6; 8 positions match TRBD1. J lost 10 bases, V lost 4 bases, and 6 bases had no gene match. CDR3 size: 14 residues.

V is TRBV14 and J is TRBJ2-3; 7 bases match TRBD2. Trimming at V came to 4 bases and at J to 2 bases, leaving 9 bases not matched to a gene. CDR3 size: 16 residues. Germline-derived CDR1 and CDR2 are SGHDN and FVKESK. The CDR3 sequence is CASSRSRAGFTDTQYF. The CDR3 nucleotides are TGTGCCAGCAGCCGGTCGAGAGCGGGATTCACAGATACGCAGTATTTT.

The sample holds many counts of this clonotype. V gene TRBV12-3 or TRBV12-4 combines with J gene TRBJ1-1; D not resolved. The CDR3 is 14 amino acids. V was trimmed by 6 bases and J by 0 bases, leaving 11 bases between them. The CDR3 coding sequence is TGTGCCAGCAGGGCGGCTATAATGAACACTGAAGCTTTCTTT. This sequence encodes CASRAAIMNTEAFF.

This clonotype was seen repeatedly, ten times or more. This chain links TRBV29-1 with TRBJ1-2, with D possibly matching TRBD1 (5 bases). Germline CDR1 and CDR2: SQVTM and ANQGSEA. The CDR3 spans 12 residues. The V and J ends lost 4 bases and 6 bases respectively, with 12 bases between them. The CDR3 sequence is CSVGDSKNGYTF. For the CDR3, the DNA is TGCAGCGTTGGTGACAGCAAAAATGGCTACACCTTC.

In this sample, this clonotype turned up many times. V usage is TRBV7-9 and J usage is TRBJ2-5, with 8 bases that match TRBD1. The CDR3 extends over 13 amino acids. Germline-derived CDR1 and CDR2 are SEHNR and FQNEAQ (reference sequence). After removal of 5 bases from V and 4 bases from J, the junction contained 3 bases not matched to a gene. CDR3 amino acids: CASSPGQGETQYF. The CDR3 coding sequence is TGTGCCAGCAGCCCCGGACAGGGAGAGACCCAGTACTTC.

This clonotype was picked up many times. The gene calls are TRBV29-1 and TRBJ2-7; 8 bases map to TRBD1. The CDR3 loop spans 14 amino acids. V lost 1 base to trimming and J lost 7 bases; unmatched junction nucleotides: 9. Per germline, CDR1 SQVTM and CDR2 ANQGSEA. The CDR3: CSVEVKQGEEEQYF. CDR3 in DNA: TGCAGCGTTGAAGTGAAACAGGGGGAGGAAGAGCAGTACTTC.

This clonotype has a count of ten or more. This rearrangement joins TRBV6-1 to TRBJ1-1, with D tentatively TRBD1 (5 bases). The V end was cut by 0 bases, the J end by 11 bases, with 16 bases between. The CDR3 covers 14 residues. The germline V gene has CDR1 MNHNS and CDR2 SASEGT. The CDR3 sequence is CASSEARTGGVAFF. The CDR3 DNA is TGTGCCAGCAGTGAAGCAAGGACGGGGGGAGTCGCTTTCTTT.

There are many counts of this clonotype. This sequence joins TRBV2 and TRBJ2-3, with 9 nucleotides matching TRBD2. Germline V lookup: CDR1 SNHLY, CDR2 FYNNEI. The CDR3 runs 14 residues. V shed 8 bases, J shed 6 bases, and the junction held 9 bases outside the gene matches. CDR3 nucleotide sequence: TGTGCCAGCCGGAACGGGCTAGCGGGGGATACGCAGTATTTT. It yields the protein CASRNGLAGDTQYF. The full variable domain, completed using reference TRBV2 and TRBJ2-3, is EPEVTQTPSHQVTQMGQEVILRCVPISNHLYFYWYRQILGQKVEFLVSFYNNEISEKSEIFDDQFSVERPDGSNFTLKIRSTKLEDSAMYFCASRNGLAGDTQYFGPGTRLTVL.

This clonotype was counted many times. The chain has TRBV24-1 and TRBJ1-5; 10 nucleotides line up with TRBD1. The CDR3 is 18 amino acids. The germline gives CDR1 KGHDR, CDR2 SFDVKD. V was clipped by 1 base and J by 6 bases; unmatched bases: 11. This CDR3 is CATSDFHLWDRGGQPQHF. CDR3 DNA sequence: TGTGCCACCAGTGATTTTCATCTCTGGGACAGGGGTGGTCAGCCCCAGCATTTT.

This clonotype was detected ten times or more. V and J are TRBV2 and TRBJ2-6; D might be TRBD1 or TRBD2, each matching 6 bases. The CDR3 runs to 17 residues. The V end lost 8 bases, the J end lost 1 base, and 18 bases lay between the germline ends. Germline assignment: CDR1 SNHLY and CDR2 FYNNEI. The CDR3 DNA reads as TGTGCCAGCTGGGGGGAGCAGGGGAGTTCTGGGGCCAACGTCCTGACTTTC. As protein: CASWGEQGSSGANVLTF.

A remark on this clonotype: A much larger clone differs from this one at a single base, so this may be a read error. V is TRBV3-1 and J is TRBJ2-7; D is uncertain. V was shortened by 0 bases and J by 6 bases, with 18 bases between the two germline ends. This CDR3 comprises 16 residues. Germline V gene lookup returns CDR1 LGHDT and CDR2 YNNKEL (reference sequence). The CDR3 DNA sequence: TGTGCCAGCAGCCAAGAAGGTATGCTAACGGGCACCGAGCAGTACTTC. Its protein is CASSQEGMLTGTEQYF.